One and the same sample provided the 7 T cell receptor beta chains below, sequenced in a study of T cell repertoires in cytomegalovirus infection. From the reads, TCRdb called clonotypes with MiXCR, one entry per CDR3 protein. Altogether about 210,000 distinct CDR3 sequences are present, 5% to 8.5% being singletons, with the ten largest covering about 6.3%. Material for sequencing was PBMCs. These TCRs come from a human donor in good health (CMV status not recorded). Some clones in this sample may be carry-over from other donors' samples.

The chain links TRBV24-1 to TRBJ2-2, with no clear D. The V end lost 2 bases, the J end lost 0 bases, and 6 bases lay between the germline ends. Germline V CDR1 and CDR2: KGHDR, SFDVKD. The CDR3 extends over 15 amino acids. The CDR3 nucleotides are TGTGCCACCAGTGATTCCAGGTCGAACACCGGGGAGCTGTTTTTT. Protein product: CATSDSRSNTGELFF.

This clonotype occurred many times. The V call is TRBV11-2, the J call TRBJ2-2; no reliable D call. The CDR3 runs 13 residues. The V gene lost 1 base and the J gene lost 6 bases, with 6 bases spanning the gap. Per germline, CDR1 SGHAT and CDR2 FQNNGV. CDR3 sequence (DNA): TGTGCCAGCAGCTTAGCAGTGGCCGGGGAGCTGTTTTTT. This gives the protein CASSLAVAGELFF.

This clonotype was counted at least ten times. The chain recombines TRBV9 with TRBJ2-3; D is perhaps TRBD2 (5 bases). V was cut by 4 bases and J by 7 bases, with 10 bases left in between. Per germline, CDR1 SGDLS and CDR2 YYNGEE. CDR3 size: 12 residues. In nucleotides, the CDR3 is TGTGCCAGCAGCTCCACGGACTATACGCAGTATTTT. Amino acid sequence: CASSSTDYTQYF.

This clonotype was detected ten times or more. CDR3 sequence (DNA): TGTGCCAGCAGCCGATGGACGGCTTTGAACACTGAAGCTTTCTTT. Amino acid sequence: CASSRWTALNTEAFF. The chain recombines TRBV12-3 or TRBV12-4 with TRBJ1-1; D is unclear. V was shortened by 6 bases and J by 0 bases, with 14 bases between the two germline ends. The CDR3 spans 15 residues.

This clonotype showed up just a few times. This chain links TRBV5-1 with TRBJ1-2; 8 nucleotides match TRBD1. CDR3 length: 14 amino acids. CDR1 is SGHRS and CDR2 is YFSETQ in the germline V gene. The V and J ends lost 1 base and 2 bases, in that order; junction bases with no gene match: 1. The CDR3 nucleotides are TGCGCCAGCAGCTTGCGACAGGGGAACTATGGCTACACCTTC. Residues: CASSLRQGNYGYTF.

This clonotype was picked up many times. The chain uses TRBV4-3 and TRBJ1-6; TRBD1 aligns across 8 bases. Looked up from germline, CDR1 is LGHNA and CDR2 is YSLEER. The CDR3 has 15 amino acids. V shed 3 bases, J shed 9 bases, and the junction held 7 bases outside the gene matches. Here the CDR3 DNA reads TGCGCCAGCAGCCAGTCCAGACAGGGGAGTTCACCCCTCCACTTT. It yields the protein CASSQSRQGSSPLHF.

The sample holds many counts of this clonotype. The chain links TRBV11-2 to TRBJ2-2, with no clear D. Trimming left V 0 bases short and J 7 bases short, with 9 bases between. This CDR3 has 14 residues. Germline lookup yields CDR1 SGHAT and CDR2 FQNNGV. CDR3 sequence (DNA): TGTGCCAGCAGCTTAGAATTATTAGACGGGGAGCTGTTTTTT. Translating gives CASSLELLDGELFF.